The 2 T cell receptor beta chains in this list originate from one sample, sequenced in a study of Tregs in tolerant kidney transplant recipients. Here immunoSEQ multiplex PCR was the method, and the copy in TCRdb shows in-frame clones only, minus some. Among around 66,000 clones listed, roughly 85% were seen once. The sample was Tregs from blood, taken before the transplant. These receptors were obtained from a human donor who received a combined kidney and bone marrow transplant.

The chain is built from TRBV4-1 and TRBJ2-4, with TRBD2 matching over 9 bases. The CDR3 sequence is 17 residues long. Germline lookup yields CDR1 MGHRA and CDR2 YSYEKL. V shed 0 bases and J 2 bases; nucleotides not matched to a gene: 5. The CDR3 coding sequence is TGCGCCAGCAGCCAAGATGGTAGCGGGGGTACCAAAAACATTCAGTACTTC. Translated, it gives CASSQDGSGGTKNIQYF.

The rearrangement links TRBV10-3 to TRBJ1-5; no clear D. V gave up 3 bases and J gave up 1 base, with 4 bases separating them. The CDR3 runs to 13 residues. Germline CDR1 is ENHRY and CDR2 is SYGVKD. Here the CDR3 DNA reads TGTGCCATCAGTGAACAGAGCAATCAGCCCCAGCATTTT. Translating it yields CAISEQSNQPQHF.